This T cell receptor beta chain was obtained from a study of somatic mutations in cytotoxic T cells in rheumatoid arthritis. This clone was seen only a few times. Only in-frame clones appear in the TCRdb table, and some are missing; sequencing was by immunoSEQ multiplex PCR. The sample carries about 23,000 clones, roughly 80% recorded once. Each population, CD4+ and CD8+ cells, was isolated by positive magnetic bead selection and checked for purity by flow cytometry. This CDR3 is built from 16 residues. Germline assignment: CDR1 LNHDA and CDR2 SQIVND (reference sequence). The V end was cut by 2 bases, the J end by 0 bases, with 10 bases between.

The receptor was isolated from an adult with rheumatoid arthritis. The sample comprised CD8+ T cells sorted from blood. This rearrangement joins TRBV19 to TRBJ1-4; D remains ambiguous. This CDR3 reads CASSITASPTNEKLFF. The CDR3 nucleotides are TGTGCCAGTAGTATAACAGCATCCCCAACTAATGAAAAACTGTTTTTT. The full variable domain, rest sourced from reference TRBV19 and TRBJ1-4, is DGGITQSPKYLFRKEGQNVTLSCEQNLNHDAMYWYRQDPGQGLRLIYYSQIVNDFQKGDIAEGYSVSREKKESFPLTVTSAQKNPTAFYLCASSITASPTNEKLFFGSGTQLSVL.